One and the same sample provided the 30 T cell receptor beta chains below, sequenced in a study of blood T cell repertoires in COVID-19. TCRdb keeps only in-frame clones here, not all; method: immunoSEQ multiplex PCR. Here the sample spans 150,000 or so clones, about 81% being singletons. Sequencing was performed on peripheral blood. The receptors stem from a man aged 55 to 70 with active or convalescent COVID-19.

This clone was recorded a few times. The CDR3 nucleotides are TGTGCCAGCACTCACGGAGGTAACTACGAGCAGTACTTC. It translates to CASTHGGNYEQYF. The chain joins TRBV12-3 or TRBV12-4 to TRBJ2-7; possibly TRBD2 for D (5 bases). This CDR3 comprises 13 residues. The V and J ends lost 7 bases and 3 bases respectively, with 13 bases between them.

The CDR3 sequence: CASSVALGVTNTEAFF. DNA for the CDR3: TGTGCCAGCAGCGTAGCTCTCGGGGTTACTAACACTGAAGCTTTCTTT. The rearrangement uses TRBV9 and TRBJ1-1; D gene uncertain. Germline V gives CDR1 SGDLS, CDR2 YYNGEE. There are 16 residues in the CDR3. With 0 bases removed from V and 2 bases from J, the gap between germline ends came to 14 bases. Drawing the rest from reference TRBV9 and TRBJ1-1, the complete variable domain is DSGVTQTPKHLITATGQRVTLRCSPRSGDLSVYWYQQSLDQGLQFLIQYYNGEERAKGNILERFSAQQFPDLHSELNLSSLELGDSALYFCASSVALGVTNTEAFFGQGTRLTVV.

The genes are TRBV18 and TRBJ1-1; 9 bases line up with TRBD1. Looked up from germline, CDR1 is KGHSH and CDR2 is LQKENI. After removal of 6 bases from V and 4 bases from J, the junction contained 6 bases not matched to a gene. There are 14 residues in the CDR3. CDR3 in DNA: TGTGCCAGCTCGCCCACAGGGGGCGGCACTGAAGCTTTCTTT. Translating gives CASSPTGGGTEAFF.

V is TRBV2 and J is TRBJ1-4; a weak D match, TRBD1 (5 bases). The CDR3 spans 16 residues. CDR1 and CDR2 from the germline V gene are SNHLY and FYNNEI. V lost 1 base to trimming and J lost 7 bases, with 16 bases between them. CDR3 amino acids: CASSEGIWGTGEKLFF. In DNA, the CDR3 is TGTGCCAGCAGTGAAGGGATCTGGGGCACTGGTGAAAAACTGTTTTTT.

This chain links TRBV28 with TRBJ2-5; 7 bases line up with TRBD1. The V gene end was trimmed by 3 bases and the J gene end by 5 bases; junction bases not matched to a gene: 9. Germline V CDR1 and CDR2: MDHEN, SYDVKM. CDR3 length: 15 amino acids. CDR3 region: CASSLGDRAPETQYF. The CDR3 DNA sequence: TGTGCCAGCAGTTTGGGAGACAGGGCACCGGAGACCCAGTACTTC.

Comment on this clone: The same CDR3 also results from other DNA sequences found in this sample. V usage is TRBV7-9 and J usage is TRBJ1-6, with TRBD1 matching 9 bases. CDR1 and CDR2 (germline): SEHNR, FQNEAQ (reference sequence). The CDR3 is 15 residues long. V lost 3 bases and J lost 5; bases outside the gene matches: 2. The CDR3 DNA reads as TGTGCCAGCAGCTTGGGGGACAGGGATAATTCACCCCTCCACTTT. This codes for CASSLGDRDNSPLHF.

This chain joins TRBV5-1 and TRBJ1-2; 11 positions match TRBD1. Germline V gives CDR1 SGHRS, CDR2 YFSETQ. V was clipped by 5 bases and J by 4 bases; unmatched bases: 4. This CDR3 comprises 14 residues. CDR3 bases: TGCGCCAGCAGTTCCGGGACAGGGGGCTATGGCTACACCTTC. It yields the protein CASSSGTGGYGYTF.

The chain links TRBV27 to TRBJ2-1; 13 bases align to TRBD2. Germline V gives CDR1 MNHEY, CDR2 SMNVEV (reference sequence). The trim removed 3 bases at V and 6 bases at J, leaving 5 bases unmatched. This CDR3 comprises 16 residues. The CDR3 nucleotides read TGTGCCAGCAGTTTGGAGGGGACTAGCGGGACCAATGAGCAGTTCTTC. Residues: CASSLEGTSGTNEQFF.

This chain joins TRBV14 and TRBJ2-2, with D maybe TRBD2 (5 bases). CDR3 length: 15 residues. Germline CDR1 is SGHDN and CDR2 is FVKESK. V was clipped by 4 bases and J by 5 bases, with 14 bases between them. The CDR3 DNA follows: TGTGCCAGCAGCCCGCGGGCAGGAGAGACCGGGGAGCTGTTTTTT. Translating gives CASSPRAGETGELFF.

The CDR3, as DNA: TGTGCCAGTAGTATACCTAGCGGGAGCGCCGGGGAGCTGTTTTTT. It codes for CASSIPSGSAGELFF. The gene calls are TRBV19 and TRBJ2-2; 10 nucleotides align to TRBD2. There are 15 residues in the CDR3. The trim removed 2 bases at V and 6 bases at J, leaving 3 bases unmatched. Germline CDR1 and CDR2: LNHDA and SQIVND (reference sequence).

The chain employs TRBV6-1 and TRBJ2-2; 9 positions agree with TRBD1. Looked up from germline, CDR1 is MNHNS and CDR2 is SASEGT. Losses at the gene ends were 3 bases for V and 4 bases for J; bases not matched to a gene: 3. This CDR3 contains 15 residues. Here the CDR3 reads CASSDPGQGTGELFF. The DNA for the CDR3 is TGTGCCAGCAGTGATCCGGGACAGGGCACCGGGGAGCTGTTTTTT.

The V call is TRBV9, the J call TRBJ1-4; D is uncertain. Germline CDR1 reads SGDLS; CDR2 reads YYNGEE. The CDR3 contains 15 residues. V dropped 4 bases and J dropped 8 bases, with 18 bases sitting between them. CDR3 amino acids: CASSRSVETTEKLFF. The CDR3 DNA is TGTGCCAGCAGCCGTTCTGTCGAGACAACGGAAAAACTGTTTTTT.

This CDR3 reads CASSQEGVAFF. CDR3 DNA sequence: TGTGCCAGCAGCCAAGAAGGGGTAGCTTTCTTT. The genes are TRBV3-1 (or the pseudogene TRBV3-2) and TRBJ1-1; weak D call: TRBD1 (5 bases). The CDR3 runs to 11 residues. Germline-derived CDR1 and CDR2 are LGHDT and YNNKEL (reference sequence). Trimming stripped 0 bases from V and 10 bases from J, with 6 bases between.

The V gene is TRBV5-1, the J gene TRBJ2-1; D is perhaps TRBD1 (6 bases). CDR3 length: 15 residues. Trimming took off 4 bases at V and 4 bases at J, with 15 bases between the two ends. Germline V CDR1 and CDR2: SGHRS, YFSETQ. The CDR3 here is CASSPWTEGYNEQFF. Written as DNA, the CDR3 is TGCGCCAGCAGCCCCTGGACAGAAGGGTACAATGAGCAGTTCTTC.

The CDR3 sequence is CASETGQGWYEQYF. The DNA of the CDR3 is TGCGCCAGCGAGACGGGACAGGGGTGGTACGAGCAGTACTTC. The chain couples TRBV10-2 to TRBJ2-7; TRBD1 agrees at 10 bases. Germline-derived CDR1 and CDR2 are WSHSY and SAAADI. The CDR3 length is 14 residues. The V segment lost 8 bases and the J segment 4 bases; nucleotides outside the gene matches: 8.

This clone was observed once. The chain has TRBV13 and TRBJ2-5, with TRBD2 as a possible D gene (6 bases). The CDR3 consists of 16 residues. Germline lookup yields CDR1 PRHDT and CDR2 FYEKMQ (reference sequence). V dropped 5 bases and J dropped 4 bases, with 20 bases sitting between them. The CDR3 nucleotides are TGTGCCAGCAGCCTCCCGGGGCTCGGTAGCGGAGAGACCCAGTACTTC. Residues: CASSLPGLGSGETQYF. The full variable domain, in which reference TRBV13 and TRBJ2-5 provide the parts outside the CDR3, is AAGVIQSPRHLIKEKRETATLKCYPIPRHDTVYWYQQGPGQDPQFLISFYEKMQSDKGSIPDRFSAQQFSDYHSELNMSSLELGDSALYFCASSLPGLGSGETQYFGPGTRLLVL.

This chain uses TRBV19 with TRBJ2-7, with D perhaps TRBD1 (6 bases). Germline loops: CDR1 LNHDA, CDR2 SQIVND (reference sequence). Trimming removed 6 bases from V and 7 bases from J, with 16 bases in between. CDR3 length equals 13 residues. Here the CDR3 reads CASSTDRIREQYF. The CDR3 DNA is TGTGCCAGTAGCACAGACAGGATTCGGGAGCAGTACTTC.

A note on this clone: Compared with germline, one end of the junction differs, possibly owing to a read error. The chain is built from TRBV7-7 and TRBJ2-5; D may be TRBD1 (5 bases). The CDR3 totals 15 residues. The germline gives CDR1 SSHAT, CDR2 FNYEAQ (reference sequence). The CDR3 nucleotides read TGTGCTAGCAGCTTAGCAACAGGCCTTGGAGAGACCCAGTACTTC. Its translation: CASSLATGLGETQYF.

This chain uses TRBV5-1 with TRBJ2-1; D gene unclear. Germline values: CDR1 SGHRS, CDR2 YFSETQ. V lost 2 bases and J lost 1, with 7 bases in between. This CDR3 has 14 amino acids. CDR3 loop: CASSLTTSYNEQFF. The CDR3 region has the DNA TGCGCCAGCAGCTTAACAACGTCCTACAATGAGCAGTTCTTC. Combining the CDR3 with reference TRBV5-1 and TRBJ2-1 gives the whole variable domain KAGVTQTPRYLIKTRGQQVTLSCSPISGHRSVSWYQQTPGQGLQFLFEYFSETQRNKGNFPGRFSGRQFSNSRSEMNVSTLELGDSALYLCASSLTTSYNEQFFGPGTRLTVL.

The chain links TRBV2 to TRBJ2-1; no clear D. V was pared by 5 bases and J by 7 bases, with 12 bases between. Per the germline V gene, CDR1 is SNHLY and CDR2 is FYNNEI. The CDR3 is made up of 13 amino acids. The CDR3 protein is CASSSSRNNEQFF. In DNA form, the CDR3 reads TGTGCCAGCAGTTCGTCCAGGAATAATGAGCAGTTCTTC.

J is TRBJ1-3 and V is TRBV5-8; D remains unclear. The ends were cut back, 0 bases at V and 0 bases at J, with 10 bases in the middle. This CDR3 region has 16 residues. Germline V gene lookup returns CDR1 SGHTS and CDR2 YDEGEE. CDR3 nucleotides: TGTGCCAGCAGCTTGGATCTGGCAATCTCTGGAAACACCATATATTTT. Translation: CASSLDLAISGNTIYF.

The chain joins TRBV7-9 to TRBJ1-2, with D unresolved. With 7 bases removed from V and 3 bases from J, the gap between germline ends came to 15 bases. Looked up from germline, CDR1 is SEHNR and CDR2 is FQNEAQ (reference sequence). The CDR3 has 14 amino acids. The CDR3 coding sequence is TGTGCCAGCACCATCGAGGGAGGTGACTATGGCTACACCTTC. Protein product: CASTIEGGDYGYTF.

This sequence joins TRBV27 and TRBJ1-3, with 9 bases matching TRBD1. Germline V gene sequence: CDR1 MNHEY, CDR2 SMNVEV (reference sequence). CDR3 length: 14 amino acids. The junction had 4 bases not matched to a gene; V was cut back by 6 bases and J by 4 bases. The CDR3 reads CASSLQGAGNTIYF. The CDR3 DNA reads TGTGCCAGCAGCCTACAGGGGGCAGGAAACACCATATATTTT.

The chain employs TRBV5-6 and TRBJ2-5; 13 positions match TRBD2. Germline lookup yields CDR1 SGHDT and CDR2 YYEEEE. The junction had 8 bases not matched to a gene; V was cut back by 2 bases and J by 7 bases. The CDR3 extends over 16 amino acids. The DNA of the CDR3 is TGTGCCAGCAGCTTTACTAGCGGGGGGGCCCTGAGGACCCAGTACTTC. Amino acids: CASSFTSGGALRTQYF.

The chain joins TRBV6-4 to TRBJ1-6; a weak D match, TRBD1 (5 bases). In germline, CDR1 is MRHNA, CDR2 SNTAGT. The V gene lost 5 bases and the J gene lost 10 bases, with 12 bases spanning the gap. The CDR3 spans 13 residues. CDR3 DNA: TGTGCCAGCAGTTATATTCAGGGCTCACCCCTCCACTTT. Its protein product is CASSYIQGSPLHF.

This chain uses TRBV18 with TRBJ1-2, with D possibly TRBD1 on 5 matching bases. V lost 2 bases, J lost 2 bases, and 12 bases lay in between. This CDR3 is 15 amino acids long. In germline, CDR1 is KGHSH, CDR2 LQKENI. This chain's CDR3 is CASSPGAAGNYGYTF. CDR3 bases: TGTGCCAGCTCACCAGGGGCCGCAGGGAACTATGGCTACACCTTC.

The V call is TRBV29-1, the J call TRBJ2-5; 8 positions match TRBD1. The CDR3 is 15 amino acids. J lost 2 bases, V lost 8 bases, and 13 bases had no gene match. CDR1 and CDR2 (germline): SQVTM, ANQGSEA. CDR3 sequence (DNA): TGCAGCTTGTGGGGGGTCAGGGGGCAACAAGAGACCCAGTACTTC. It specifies CSLWGVRGQQETQYF. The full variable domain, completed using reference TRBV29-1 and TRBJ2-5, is SAVISQKPSRDICQRGTSLTIQCQVDSQVTMMFWYRQQPGQSLTLIATANQGSEATYESGFVIDKFPISRPNLTFSTLTVSNMSPEDSSIYLCSLWGVRGQQETQYFGPGTRLLVL.

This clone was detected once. The CDR3 spells CASARTSYHNEQFF. For the CDR3, the DNA is TGTGCCAGCGCCCGGACTAGCTATCACAATGAGCAGTTCTTC. The V call is TRBV21-1, the J call TRBJ2-1; the D segment call TRBD2 is taken from the table without a DNA check. TRBV21-1 is an annotated pseudogene. The CDR3 length is 14 residues.

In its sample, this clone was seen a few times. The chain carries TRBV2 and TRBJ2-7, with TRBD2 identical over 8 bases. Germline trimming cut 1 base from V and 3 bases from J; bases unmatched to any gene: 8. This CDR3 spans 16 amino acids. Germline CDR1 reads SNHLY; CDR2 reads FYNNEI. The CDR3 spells CASSEGLAGSLYEQYF. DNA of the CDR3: TGTGCCAGCAGTGAAGGGCTAGCGGGCTCTCTCTACGAGCAGTACTTC.

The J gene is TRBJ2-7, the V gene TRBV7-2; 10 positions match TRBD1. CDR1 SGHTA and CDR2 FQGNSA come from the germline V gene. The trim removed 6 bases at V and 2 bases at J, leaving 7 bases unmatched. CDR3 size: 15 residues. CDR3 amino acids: CASRPTGGSPYEQYF. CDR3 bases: TGTGCCAGCAGACCGACAGGGGGCTCTCCCTACGAGCAGTACTTC.